In its sample, the clone carrying this T cell receptor beta chain was seen many times. These data come from a study of regulatory T cells in long-lasting Graves disease. Study summary: The study enrolled newly diagnosed Graves' patients on antithyroid drugs under 3 months.

This CDR3 contains 16 residues. V lost 0 bases, J lost 2 bases, and 5 bases stayed unmatched. Germline CDR1 reads MNHEY; CDR2 reads SVGEGT. Time point meaning: newly diagnosed GD, antithyroid drugs for less than 3 months. Researchers made the TCR library from RNA that was extracted from PBMCs. Relying on iRepertoire HTBI primers and Arm-PCR of CDR3 regions, the team built TCR beta libraries. TCRdb reprocessed the multiplex PCR reads via MiXCR and lists one record per CDR3 protein. The data contain 360,000 or so distinct CDR3 sequences, 10% to 15% of them singletons. These records were also assigned to another study, of T cells in Graves' hyperthyroidism and ophthalmopathy. That investigation notes: Over 18 months, lack of ophthalmopathy progression marked Graves' hyperthyroidism as stable. Patients were aged 18 to 65, had disease duration under 2 months, and had newly diagnosed hyperthyroidism. The model identified upcoming ophthalmopathy a median approximately six months ahead of onset.

The source is a woman between 18 and 29 years old with Graves disease. The chain couples TRBV6-2 or TRBV6-3 to TRBJ1-2; 8 bases match TRBD1. Sequenced material: peripheral blood mononuclear cells (PBMCs), taken at new diagnosis, from a patient treated with antithyroid drugs. The CDR3 sequence is CASSYSSHRGNYGYTF. The DNA for the CDR3 is TGTGCCAGCAGTTACTCTTCCCACAGGGGGAACTATGGCTACACCTTC.